Listed here are 17 T cell receptor beta chains from one sample, sequenced in a study of blood T cell repertoires in COVID-19. Sequencing used immunoSEQ multiplex PCR; TCRdb keeps in-frame clones, though not all of them. The table shows 120,000 to 150,000 clones, with approximately 86% occurring only once. The sample was peripheral blood. The receptors were gathered from a woman between 40 and 50 years old with active or convalescent COVID-19.

This clone was seen just once. The J gene is TRBJ2-3, the V gene TRBV27; 9 bases agree with TRBD2. After removal of 0 bases from V and 6 bases from J, the junction contained 7 bases not matched to a gene. Looked up from germline, CDR1 is MNHEY and CDR2 is SMNVEV (reference sequence). The CDR3 has 16 amino acids. The CDR3 spells CASSLSASGNGDTQYF. CDR3 in DNA: TGTGCCAGCAGTTTATCGGCTAGCGGGAATGGGGATACGCAGTATTTT.

The gene calls are TRBV24-1 and TRBJ2-5; a possible D gene is TRBD1 (6 bases). The CDR3 is 15 amino acids. The germline V gene has CDR1 KGHDR and CDR2 SFDVKD. Trimming cost V 3 bases and J 5 bases, with 15 bases left between them. For the CDR3, the DNA is TGTGCCACCAGTGATAGCAGGGGTATCGGGGAGACCCAGTACTTC. Its protein product is CATSDSRGIGETQYF.

The V call is TRBV6-5, the J call TRBJ1-1; D gene unclear. V was pared by 7 bases and J by 4 bases, with 19 bases between. Germline CDR1 reads MNHEY; CDR2 reads SVGAGI. The CDR3 length is 15 residues. Written as DNA, the CDR3 is TGTGCCAGCACCCCCCGCGCGGGGTCGAGCACTGAAGCTTTCTTT. Translation gives CASTPRAGSSTEAFF.

This sequence joins TRBV9 and TRBJ2-3; no reliable D call. Between the trimmed V and J ends, which lost 0 bases and 6 bases, there was a span of 11 bases. Germline V lookup: CDR1 SGDLS, CDR2 YYNGEE. The CDR3 covers 14 residues. CDR3 in DNA: TGTGCCAGCAGCGTAGGAGGCGAACCGGATACGCAGTATTTT. It specifies CASSVGGEPDTQYF.

The sample holds one count of this clone. The chain carries TRBV19 and TRBJ1-1, with D possibly being TRBD1 (6 bases). Germline V CDR1 and CDR2: LNHDA, SQIVND (reference sequence). The CDR3 totals 14 residues. Trimming removed 6 bases at V and 0 bases at J, with 11 bases between. The chain's CDR3 is CASSSGGVNTEAFF. The CDR3 bases are TGTGCCAGTAGCTCGGGGGGCGTGAACACTGAAGCTTTCTTT. Drawing the rest from reference TRBV19 and TRBJ1-1, the complete variable domain is DGGITQSPKYLFRKEGQNVTLSCEQNLNHDAMYWYRQDPGQGLRLIYYSQIVNDFQKGDIAEGYSVSREKKESFPLTVTSAQKNPTAFYLCASSSGGVNTEAFFGQGTRLTVV.

The CDR3 bases are TGTGCCAGCAGCAAGGGGACAGGGCGAATTATGAACACTGAAGCTTTCTTT. It is translated as CASSKGTGRIMNTEAFF. The V gene is TRBV13, the J gene TRBJ1-1, with 9 bases fitting TRBD1. Germline assignment: CDR1 PRHDT and CDR2 FYEKMQ (reference sequence). V lost 5 bases to trimming and J lost 0 bases; unmatched junction nucleotides: 10. This CDR3 contains 17 residues.

This clone was seen only a few times. CDR3 in amino acids: CASSLREAAEQYF. The CDR3 DNA sequence: TGTGCCAGCAGTCTCCGGGAGGCTGCCGAGCAGTACTTC. The chain employs TRBV5-5 and TRBJ2-7, with TRBD2 identical over 7 bases. CDR3 length: 13 residues. The ends lost 5 bases at V and 6 bases at J; junction bases unmatched: 8. Germline V CDR1 and CDR2: SGHKS, YYEKEE (reference sequence).

This clone was seen just once. The CDR3: CASSFYSTDTQYF. As DNA, the CDR3 is TGTGCCAGCAGTTTCTACTCCACAGATACGCAGTATTTT. The rearrangement joins TRBV27 to TRBJ2-3, with D uncertain. The CDR3 covers 13 residues. In germline, CDR1 is MNHEY, CDR2 SMNVEV (reference sequence). The ends were cut back, 3 bases at V and 2 bases at J, with 6 bases in the middle.

The V gene is TRBV5-1, the J gene TRBJ1-3, with TRBD1 identical over 8 bases. Looked up from germline, CDR1 is SGHRS and CDR2 is YFSETQ. The CDR3 loop spans 14 amino acids. V shed 2 bases and J 3 bases; nucleotides not matched to a gene: 1. The CDR3 protein is CASSFGQGGNTIYF. CDR3 bases: TGCGCCAGCAGCTTTGGACAGGGTGGAAACACCATATATTTT.

The rearrangement joins TRBV5-1 to TRBJ1-2, with a weak D call TRBD1 (6 bases). Germline CDR1 reads SGHRS; CDR2 reads YFSETQ. V was pared by 0 bases and J by 5 bases, with 14 bases between. This CDR3 is 15 amino acids long. CDR3 protein: CASSLEAGDRYGYTF. The CDR3 coding sequence is TGCGCCAGCAGCTTGGAGGCAGGGGACCGTTATGGCTACACCTTC.

The rearrangement uses TRBV27 and TRBJ1-2, with TRBD1 identical over 9 bases. After removal of 3 bases from V and 4 bases from J, the junction contained 12 bases not matched to a gene. CDR1 MNHEY and CDR2 SMNVEV come from the germline V gene (reference sequence). This CDR3 comprises 17 residues. Written as DNA, the CDR3 is TGTGCCAGCAGTTTGTCATCCCCGGGACAGGGTCGCTATGGCTACACCTTC. Its protein product is CASSLSSPGQGRYGYTF.

This rearrangement joins TRBV10-3 to TRBJ1-2; 9 nucleotides match TRBD1. CDR1 and CDR2 from the germline V gene are ENHRY and SYGVKD. J lost 3 bases, V lost 2 bases, and 7 bases had no gene match. This CDR3 spans 16 amino acids. DNA of the CDR3: TGTGCCATCAGTGAGACCCGATGGGACAGGGACTATGGCTACACCTTC. Protein product: CAISETRWDRDYGYTF.

The CDR3 coding sequence is TGTGCCAGCAGCCAACCTAGGGGTTCTGGGGTTTCACCCCTCCACTTT. This sequence encodes CASSQPRGSGVSPLHF. The chain joins TRBV7-2 to TRBJ1-6; D may be TRBD1 (5 bases). This CDR3 region has 16 residues. Per the germline V gene, CDR1 is SGHTA and CDR2 is FQGNSA. V was cut by 5 bases and J by 9 bases, with 20 bases left in between.

The rearrangement links TRBV30 to TRBJ2-5; 8 nucleotides match TRBD1. After removal of 3 bases from V and 5 bases from J, the junction contained 14 bases not matched to a gene. There are 16 residues in the CDR3. Germline assignment: CDR1 GTSNPN and CDR2 SVGIG (reference sequence). CDR3 protein: CAWRKGQGQALETQYF. CDR3 DNA sequence: TGTGCCTGGAGAAAAGGACAGGGTCAAGCACTCGAGACCCAGTACTTC.

The rearrangement uses TRBV5-1 and TRBJ2-7; 7 bases agree with TRBD1. Germline CDR1 reads SGHRS; CDR2 reads YFSETQ. This CDR3 is built from 12 residues. The V segment lost 7 bases and the J segment 3 bases; nucleotides outside the gene matches: 4. CDR3 in DNA: TGCGCCAGCGGCGACAGGGACTACGAGCAGTACTTC. Translated, it gives CASGDRDYEQYF.

This clone was counted a single time. The J gene is TRBJ1-2, the V gene TRBV9; D is possibly TRBD1 (5 bases). From germline, CDR1 is SGDLS and CDR2 YYNGEE. This CDR3 has 14 amino acids. V dropped 4 bases and J dropped 5 bases, with 15 bases sitting between them. In nucleotides, the CDR3 is TGTGCCAGCAGCCCGGTTTCAGGGCCGTATGGCTACACCTTC. Its translation: CASSPVSGPYGYTF.

The CDR3 region has the DNA TGTGCCAGCAGTTTTATCGGGGACACAGATACGCAGTATTTT. It is translated as CASSFIGDTDTQYF. The J gene is TRBJ2-3, the V gene TRBV27; tentative D call: TRBD2 (5 bases). The V gene's germline CDR1 is MNHEY and CDR2 SMNVEV (reference sequence). Trimming took 3 bases from V and 2 from J, leaving 9 bases between them. The CDR3 extends over 14 amino acids.